The rows below give T cell receptor beta chains drawn from one sample of a study of T cell changes during pregnancy in multiple sclerosis. The repertoire was sequenced with immunoSEQ multiplex PCR; TCRdb's copy has only in-frame clones and lacks some. Of 60,000 or so clones in the sample, 80% to 95% are singletons; the top ten hold 0.65% to 0.9%. The input for sequencing was peripheral blood, taken in the first trimester of pregnancy. The receptors were sampled from a female donor with multiple sclerosis, enrolled in a pregnancy study. Each CDR3 is given with its conserved first and last residue. Each record gives: clone size, J gene, V gene, D gene, CDR3 protein, CDR3 DNA. The D gene is left open where the match is weak. Not all rows give a size; the values are once, few, many and, for expanded clones, a class.

- TRBJ1-1 TRBV7-6 TRBD1 CASSSGQGNTEAFF TGTGCCAGCAGCTCTGGACAGGGGAACACTGAAGCTTTCTTT
- TRBJ1-2 TRBV10-3 - CAIRGEDPYGYTF TGTGCCATCAGGGGGGAGGATCCCTATGGCTACACCTTC
- TRBJ1-2 TRBV5-1 - CASSNGQDYGYTF TGCGCCAGCAGCAATGGACAAGACTATGGCTACACCTTC
- TRBJ2-1 TRBV2 TRBD2 CASTPGGTSGGARRYNEQFF TGTGCCAGCACCCCCGGAGGAACTAGCGGGGGGGCCCGTCGTTACAATGAGCAGTTCTTC
- TRBJ1-2 TRBV9 TRBD1 CASSVGGDRVFGYTF TGTGCCAGCAGCGTAGGAGGGGACAGGGTGTTTGGCTACACCTTC
once TRBJ2-5 TRBV6-5 TRBD2 CASSSAGAIAWETQYF TGTGCCAGCAGTTCAGCGGGGGCTATTGCGTGGGAGACCCAGTACTTC
- TRBJ1-1 TRBV10-3 - CATLGTAGMNTEAFF TGTGCCACCCTAGGGACCGCGGGAATGAACACTGAAGCTTTCTTT
- TRBJ1-1 TRBV4-3 TRBD1 CASSQELGQVGTFF TGCGCCAGCAGCCAAGAACTGGGACAGGTGGGGACTTTCTTT
once TRBJ1-1 TRBV6-1 - CASRTIIPEAFF TGTGCCAGCAGGACTATCATCCCTGAAGCTTTCTTT
- TRBJ1-2 TRBV4-2 - CASSPPGEPYGYTF TGTGCCAGCAGCCCCCCCGGGGAGCCTTATGGCTACACCTTC
few TRBJ1-5 TRBV6-5 - CASRLDRYSNQPQHF TGTGCCAGCAGACTCGACAGGTATAGCAATCAGCCCCAGCATTTT
- TRBJ1-4 TRBV18 TRBD1 CASSPPLTGGEGPTNEKLFF TGTGCCAGCTCACCACCGTTGACAGGGGGCGAAGGTCCAACTAATGAAAAACTGTTTTTT
- TRBJ1-1 TRBV6-5 - CASSYNRGALHTEAFF TGTGCCAGCAGTTACAATCGGGGGGCCCTCCACACTGAAGCTTTCTTT
- TRBJ1-5 TRBV27 TRBD1 CASSSARGPNQPQHF TGTGCCAGCAGTTCGGCCAGGGGGCCCAATCAGCCCCAGCATTTT
- TRBJ2-1 TRBV6-1 TRBD2 CASSEAATSGAPYNEQFF TGTGCCAGCAGTGAAGCGGCAACTAGCGGGGCCCCCTACAATGAGCAGTTCTTC
- TRBJ2-3 TRBV6-5 - CASTQAGSSTDTQYF TGTGCCAGCACCCAGGCCGGATCTAGCACAGATACGCAGTATTTT
few TRBJ1-2 TRBV19 - CASSGRALYGYTF TGTGCCAGTAGTGGCAGGGCCCTTTATGGCTACACCTTC
- TRBJ1-2 TRBV29-1 TRBD1 CSATNLTGTGVNYGYTF TGCAGCGCGACTAACCTTACCGGGACAGGAGTTAACTATGGCTACACCTTC
- TRBJ2-5 TRBV9 TRBD1 CASSARSGQVQETQYF TGTGCCAGCAGCGCGCGCTCGGGACAGGTCCAAGAGACCCAGTACTTC